Presented here are 17 T cell receptor beta chains from one specimen sequenced in a study of CD8 T cells in Susac syndrome. Random-hexamer reverse transcription was applied to about 0.5 to 1 ug RNA. MiXCR was run by TCRdb on the immunoSEQ multiplex PCR reads, yielding one entry per CDR3 protein. The table records under 300,000 distinct CDR3 sequences, 90% to 96% of them present only once. The sequencing input was CD4+ T cells from PBMCs. These TCRs come from a human donor with Susac syndrome.

The chain links TRBV7-3 to TRBJ2-7; 7 positions match TRBD2. The CDR3 extends over 14 amino acids. Germline CDR1 and CDR2: SGHTA and FQGTGA. Germline trimming cut 3 bases from V and 5 bases from J; bases unmatched to any gene: 7. The CDR3 protein is CASSFGGGLDEQYF. CDR3 coding DNA: TGTGCCAGCAGCTTCGGGGGAGGGTTGGACGAGCAGTACTTC.

The chain employs TRBV2 and TRBJ1-1; D might be TRBD1 (5 bases). CDR3 size: 12 residues. V lost 7 bases and J 3 bases, leaving 9 bases between the germline ends. Germline assignment: CDR1 SNHLY and CDR2 FYNNEI. As DNA, the CDR3 is TGTGCCAGCACGCAGGGAGACACTGAAGCTTTCTTT. It codes for CASTQGDTEAFF.

The chain uses TRBV7-2 and TRBJ1-2; D may be TRBD1 (5 bases). Germline loops: CDR1 SGHTA, CDR2 FQGNSA. The CDR3 contains 15 residues. The germline V and J ends were trimmed by 5 bases and 8 bases, with 21 bases remaining between them. CDR3 nucleotides: TGTGCCAGCAGCCCACCCCTTGTTCCAGGGAGAGGCTACACCTTC. Its translation: CASSPPLVPGRGYTF.

This chain connects TRBV28 to TRBJ1-1, with no clear D. V gave up 11 bases and J gave up 1 base, with 8 bases separating them. CDR1 is MDHEN and CDR2 is SYDVKM in the germline V gene. This CDR3 comprises 11 residues. CDR3 sequence: CAGRSNTEAFF. CDR3 nucleotides: TGTGCCGGCCGGTCGAACACTGAAGCTTTCTTT. Full variable domain (rest looked up from reference TRBV28 and TRBJ1-1): DVKVTQSSRYLVKRTGEKVFLECVQDMDHENMFWYRQDPGLGLRLIYFSYDVKMKEKGDIPEGYSVSREKKERFSLILESASTNQTSMYLCAGRSNTEAFFGQGTRLTVV.

This sequence joins TRBV2 and TRBJ2-1; 10 nucleotides match TRBD2. CDR1 and CDR2 (germline): SNHLY, FYNNEI. J gave up 4 bases and V 3 bases, and 6 bases lay outside the gene matches. This CDR3 comprises 16 residues. In DNA form, the CDR3 reads TGTGCCAGCAGTGACCCACTAGCGGGGACTTACAATGAGCAGTTCTTC. This translates into CASSDPLAGTYNEQFF.

The chain joins TRBV5-1 to TRBJ2-3, with 7 bases matching TRBD1. Germline loops: CDR1 SGHRS, CDR2 YFSETQ. This CDR3 spans 14 amino acids. V was clipped by 4 bases and J by 1 base; unmatched bases: 3. The CDR3 DNA is TGCGCCAGCAGCGGGGGACAGCGCACAGATACGCAGTATTTT. It codes for CASSGGQRTDTQYF.

V is TRBV14 and J is TRBJ2-1, with D unresolved. CDR3 length equals 11 residues. Trimming removed 6 bases from V and 6 bases from J, with 6 bases in between. Germline CDR1 is SGHDN and CDR2 is FVKESK. This CDR3 is CASRFINEQFF. The CDR3 DNA follows: TGTGCCAGCAGGTTTATCAATGAGCAGTTCTTC.

In this sample, this clonotype turned up once. The chain employs TRBV29-1 and TRBJ2-3, with TRBD2 identical over 7 bases. Germline V CDR1 and CDR2: SQVTM, ANQGSEA. This CDR3 is built from 16 residues. The ends lost 6 bases at V and 4 bases at J; junction bases unmatched: 16. The CDR3 region is CSVAVGTGGVADTQYF. CDR3 nucleotide sequence: TGCAGCGTGGCAGTGGGGACTGGGGGGGTCGCAGATACGCAGTATTTT.

This clonotype was found once. The chain combines TRBV24-1 with TRBJ2-1; 10 positions match TRBD1. The V gene's germline CDR1 is KGHDR and CDR2 SFDVKD. Trimming took 4 bases from V and 9 from J; bases not matched to a gene: 2. The CDR3 covers 13 residues. The CDR3 DNA is TGTGCCACCAGTGAGACAGGGGGCGGTGAGCAGTTCTTC. Its protein is CATSETGGGEQFF.

The J gene is TRBJ2-4, the V gene TRBV12-3 or TRBV12-4; D is undetermined. The CDR3 is made up of 12 amino acids. Trimming left V 4 bases short and J 2 bases short, with 3 bases between. CDR3 region: CASSYPKNIQYF. The CDR3 nucleotides are TGTGCCAGCAGTTACCCCAAAAACATTCAGTACTTC.

V gene TRBV27 combines with J gene TRBJ2-1, with 7 bases lining up with TRBD2. V dropped 4 bases and J dropped 5; count of bases not matched to a gene: 5. The CDR3 length is 14 residues. CDR1 MNHEY and CDR2 SMNVEV come from the germline V gene (reference sequence). The CDR3 nucleotides read TGTGCCAGCAGTTCTAGCGGACCACACAATGAGCAGTTCTTC. It codes for CASSSSGPHNEQFF.

This chain connects TRBV14 to TRBJ2-7; no definite D call. From germline, CDR1 is SGHDN and CDR2 FVKESK. The CDR3 is made up of 11 amino acids. Trimming removed 1 base at V and 6 bases at J, with 4 bases between. This CDR3 is CASSQVGEQYF. The CDR3 region has the DNA TGTGCCAGCAGCCAAGTCGGCGAGCAGTACTTC. Variable domain in full (rest from reference TRBV14 and TRBJ2-7): EAGVTQFPSHSVIEKGQTVTLRCDPISGHDNLYWYRRVMGKEIKFLLHFVKESKQDESGMPNNRFLAERTGGTYSTLKVQPAELEDSGVYFCASSQVGEQYFGPGTRLTVT.

The rearrangement uses TRBV29-1 and TRBJ2-1; 8 bases map to TRBD2. Germline assignment: CDR1 SQVTM and CDR2 ANQGSEA. CDR3 length equals 13 residues. CDR3 DNA sequence: TGCAGTGCCTCTAGCGGGTCCTACAATGAGCAGTTCTTC. It encodes CSASSGSYNEQFF.

This clonotype occurred once. V and J are TRBV20-1 and TRBJ2-7, with unresolved D. Trimming removed 1 base from V and 5 bases from J, with 6 bases in between. Germline V CDR1 and CDR2: DFQATT, SNEGSKA (reference sequence). This CDR3 region has 11 residues. This chain's CDR3 is CSARALNEQYF. CDR3 in DNA: TGCAGTGCTAGAGCTTTGAACGAGCAGTACTTC.

The V call is TRBV20-1, the J call TRBJ2-1, with TRBD1 matching over 10 bases. CDR3 length: 16 residues. The V and J ends lost 5 bases and 3 bases, in that order; junction bases with no gene match: 10. Germline V gene sequence: CDR1 DFQATT, CDR2 SNEGSKA (reference sequence). The CDR3 coding sequence is TGCAGTGCTGAACGCTCCGGGACAGGGGACTACAATGAGCAGTTCTTC. Translated: CSAERSGTGDYNEQFF.

The V and J genes are TRBV7-6 and TRBJ2-1; 14 bases fit TRBD2. With 5 bases clipped from V and 2 bases from J, the junction kept 5 bases outside the gene matches. CDR1 is SGHVS, CDR2 FNYEAQ, per germline. CDR3 length: 17 residues. CDR3 loop: CASSPRLAGGTYNEQFF. The CDR3 region has the DNA TGTGCCAGCAGCCCCCGACTAGCGGGAGGGACCTACAATGAGCAGTTCTTC.

The DNA of the CDR3 is TGCAGCGTTGAACTTTTTTCTAGCGGGAGAGAGACCCAGTACTTC. Translated, it gives CSVELFSSGRETQYF. The J gene is TRBJ2-5, the V gene TRBV29-1; 10 bases match TRBD2. In germline, CDR1 is SQVTM, CDR2 ANQGSEA. Trimming took 2 bases from V and 4 from J; bases not matched to a gene: 7. The CDR3 loop spans 15 amino acids.